This TCR beta chain comes out of a study of CD4 T cell repertoires in COVID-19. As for this clone: Its antigen remains unknown.

Assay: immunoSEQ multiplex PCR; the TCRdb copy retains only in-frame clones and omits some. Of some 80,000 clones detected, around 82% appear once; the ten largest clones hold around 0.6%. Study conclusions and caveats: SARS-CoV and/or HKU1 spike cultures shared between roughly 7 and 26% of SARS-CoV-2 clonotypes.

Samples came from patients recovered from mild-to-severe COVID-19. The memory T cells were sequenced right after ex vivo isolation, without culture. This CDR3 has 14 residues. The V end lost 4 bases, the J end lost 7 bases, and 14 bases lay between the germline ends. The germline gives CDR1 WSHSY, CDR2 SAAADI. V gene TRBV10-2 combines with J gene TRBJ1-5; D is unclear. This material consisted of CD4+ T cells from peripheral blood, taken after recovery from COVID-19. The TCR originated in a human donor who had COVID-19. The CDR3 protein is CASSVNTGGQPQHF. The DNA for the CDR3 is TGCGCCAGCAGTGTTAACACCGGTGGACAGCCCCAGCATTTT.